The TCR beta chain described here comes from a study of cytomegalovirus exposure and HLA in healthy donors. Primers: 60 Vbeta forward and 13 Jbeta reverse. The repertoire was sequenced with immunoSEQ multiplex PCR; TCRdb's copy has only in-frame clones and lacks some. The sample carries under 200,000 clones, approximately 12% recorded once. Points on this clone: Antigen: not known.

Points from the study as a whole: Immune exposure information comprised only CMV serostatus. A later analysis associated some 18,000 TCR beta sequences with HLA alleles at a 0.05 false discovery rate.

At collection, donors were nominally healthy, but unrecorded immune exposures were probable. Germline V gene sequence: CDR1 SQVTM, CDR2 ANQGSEA. J lost 10 bases, V lost 8 bases, and 12 bases had no gene match. There are 13 residues in the CDR3. The sequence was collected from a man aged 50 to 59 in good health and CMV-seropositive. Sequences were obtained from PBMCs. The chain carries TRBV29-1 and TRBJ2-1; 9 positions match TRBD2. The CDR3 coding sequence is TGCAGCTCTTTGGCGGGGGGGCTGGGCGAGCAGTTCTTC. Its protein product is CSSLAGGLGEQFF.